Listed below are T cell receptor beta chains from one sample, sequenced in a study of cytomegalovirus exposure and HLA in healthy donors. The assay was immunoSEQ multiplex PCR, and TCRdb's table has in-frame clones only and misses some. The sample comprises fewer than 200,000 clones, 96% of which are singletons, and roughly 0.83% rests with the top ten. The sequenced sample consisted of PBMCs. These receptors all come from a woman under 30 in good health and CMV-seronegative. Each CDR3 is given with its conserved first and last residue. A D gene is named only where the DNA matches it firmly. Only some rows state a clone size, as once, few, many or a class for expanded clones.

>TRBV5-6|-|TRBJ1-4|TRBD1
CASSSDRGDGLFF
TGTGCCAGCAGCTCCGACAGGGGTGACGGTCTGTTTTTT
>TRBV18|-|TRBJ1-1|TRBD1
CASSEGQGLGEAFF
TGTGCCAGCTCGGAAGGACAGGGATTGGGTGAAGCTTTCTTT
>TRBV29-1|few|TRBJ2-3|-
CSVARPGSTDTQYF
TGCAGCGTCGCACGACCAGGTAGTACAGATACGCAGTATTTT
>TRBV19|-|TRBJ2-1|-
CASSSQGTYNEQFF
TGTGCCAGTAGTTCCCAGGGGACCTACAATGAGCAGTTCTTC
>TRBV12-5|-|TRBJ2-2|-
CASGAVAVHTGELFF
TGTGCTAGTGGTGCGGTGGCAGTCCACACCGGGGAGCTGTTTTTT
>TRBV7-3|-|TRBJ2-3|-
CASSLLGGASPDTQYF
TGTGCCAGCAGCTTACTGGGGGGAGCCTCCCCAGATACGCAGTATTTT
>TRBV30|-|TRBJ1-5|-
CACSGQFNQPQHF
TGTGCCTGCTCCGGACAGTTCAATCAGCCCCAGCATTTT
>TRBV7-9|-|TRBJ2-7|TRBD1
CASSQQGYEQYF
TGTGCCAGCAGCCAACAGGGGTACGAGCAGTACTTC
>TRBV6-1|-|TRBJ1-6|-
CASSEGLQGFPPLHF
TGTGCCAGCAGTGAAGGCCTCCAGGGGTTTCCACCCCTCCACTTT
>TRBV6-1|-|TRBJ2-7|TRBD1
CASKVAGGYEQYF
TGTGCCAGCAAGGTCGCAGGGGGCTACGAGCAGTACTTC
>TRBV6-1|-|TRBJ1-2|-
CARGEGLGGYTF
TGTGCCAGAGGGGAGGGGCTTGGTGGCTACACCTTC
>TRBV25-1|-|TRBJ1-1|-
CASSFTGDTEAFF
TGTGCCAGCAGTTTCACAGGTGACACTGAAGCTTTCTTT
>TRBV19|-|TRBJ2-5|TRBD1
CATRTPGGQETQYF
TGTGCCACCCGGACCCCAGGGGGCCAAGAGACCCAGTACTTC
>TRBV30|once|TRBJ1-1|-
CAWGRGTEAFF
TGTGCCTGGGGAAGGGGGACTGAAGCTTTCTTT
>TRBV14|-|TRBJ1-4|TRBD1
CASSQVTGGGSEKLFF
TGTGCCAGCAGCCAAGTCACAGGGGGCGGCAGTGAAAAACTGTTTTTT
>TRBV7-2|-|TRBJ2-5|-
CASSPGVETQYF
TGTGCCAGCAGCCCAGGGGTGGAGACCCAGTACTTC
>TRBV28|-|TRBJ2-2|TRBD1
CASRTGQNYTGELFF
TGTGCCAGCAGGACGGGACAGAATTACACCGGGGAGCTGTTTTTT
>TRBV5-1|once|TRBJ2-7|-
CASSLGYFLVGTSSYEQYF
TGCGCCAGCAGCTTGGGATATTTCCTGGTGGGCACGAGCTCCTACGAGCAGTACTTC
>TRBV5-1|-|TRBJ2-5|TRBD2
CASSVNPSAGEETQYF
TGCGCCAGCAGCGTCAACCCCTCAGCGGGGGAAGAGACCCAGTACTTC
>TRBV7-9|-|TRBJ1-2|TRBD1
CASSPETGYGYTF
TGTGCCAGCAGCCCAGAGACAGGGTATGGCTACACCTTC
>TRBV4-1|-|TRBJ2-5|TRBD2
CASSLGGGPETQYF
TGCGCCAGCAGCCTCGGGGGAGGGCCAGAGACCCAGTACTTC
>TRBV7-2|-|TRBJ2-7|-
CASSFPGQIYEQYF
TGTGCCAGCAGCTTCCCTGGACAGATCTACGAGCAGTACTTC
>TRBV27|-|TRBJ1-5|-
CASRKGGVSNQPQHF
TGTGCCAGCAGAAAAGGGGGGGTGAGCAATCAGCCCCAGCATTTT
>TRBV30|-|TRBJ2-7|TRBD1
CAWRPQGAYEQYF
TGTGCCTGGAGACCCCAGGGGGCCTACGAGCAGTACTTC
>TRBV7-9|-|TRBJ2-5|-
CASSLRTEETQYF
TGTGCCAGCAGCTTACGGACAGAAGAGACCCAGTACTTC
>TRBV19|-|TRBJ1-4|-
CASSIDSNEKLFF
TGTGCCAGTAGTATAGACTCTAATGAAAAACTGTTTTTT
>TRBV27|-|TRBJ2-1|-
CASSFWGGGEQFF
TGTGCCAGCAGTTTCTGGGGGGGCGGTGAGCAGTTCTTC
>TRBV18|-|TRBJ1-1|-
CASSPLQDTEAFF
TGTGCCAGCTCACCCTTACAGGACACTGAAGCTTTCTTT
>TRBV27|-|TRBJ1-2|-
CASSPGRRDGYTF
TGTGCCAGCAGTCCAGGGAGGAGGGATGGCTACACCTTC
>TRBV19|-|TRBJ2-7|TRBD1
CASSNQYSGGGFSYEQYF
TGTGCCAGTAGTAATCAGTATTCAGGGGGCGGTTTCTCCTACGAGCAGTACTTC
>TRBV6-5|-|TRBJ1-1|-
CASSWGGGTEAFF
TGTGCCAGCAGTTGGGGAGGAGGGACTGAAGCTTTCTTT
>TRBV5-1|once|TRBJ2-7|-
CASSVSTSYEQYF
TGCGCCAGCAGCGTGAGCACGTCCTACGAGCAGTACTTC
>TRBV4-1|few|TRBJ1-2|-
CASSHDDTGNYGYTF
TGCGCCAGCAGCCACGACGACACCGGCAACTATGGCTACACCTTC
>TRBV5-1|-|TRBJ2-3|-
CASSLGGPADTQYF
TGCGCCAGCAGCTTGGGGGGGCCCGCAGATACGCAGTATTTT
>TRBV5-1|-|TRBJ2-3|-
CASSLAGNTDTQYF
TGCGCCAGCAGCTTGGCCGGGAACACAGATACGCAGTATTTT
>TRBV27|-|TRBJ2-6|-
CASRGRRSSGANVLTF
TGTGCCAGCAGGGGGCGTCGCAGCTCTGGGGCCAACGTCCTGACTTTC
>TRBV19|-|TRBJ2-7|-
CASSPRDFNYEQYF
TGTGCCAGTAGCCCCCGGGACTTTAACTACGAGCAGTACTTC
>TRBV25-1|-|TRBJ1-2|TRBD1
CASSNKGAGGYGYTF
TGTGCCAGCAGCAACAAGGGGGCAGGCGGCTATGGCTACACCTTC
>TRBV6-5|-|TRBJ2-3|TRBD2
CASSYSGLAVTDTQYF
TGTGCCAGCAGTTACTCGGGACTAGCGGTCACAGATACGCAGTATTTT
>TRBV6-4|-|TRBJ1-2|TRBD1
CASGPSTGTENGYTF
TGTGCCAGCGGACCCTCTACCGGGACAGAGAATGGCTACACCTTC
>TRBV11-2|-|TRBJ1-5|TRBD1
CASSPGTGENQPQHF
TGTGCCAGCAGCCCAGGGACAGGGGAGAATCAGCCCCAGCATTTT
>TRBV6-5|-|TRBJ1-5|TRBD1
CASRPGQGVAQPQHF
TGTGCCAGCAGACCCGGACAGGGGGTTGCTCAGCCCCAGCATTTT
>TRBV2|-|TRBJ2-5|TRBD1
CASSEDRAQETQYF
TGTGCCAGCAGTGAGGACAGGGCCCAAGAGACCCAGTACTTC
>TRBV7-9|-|TRBJ2-7|TRBD1
CASSEGQGASYEQYF
TGTGCCAGCAGCGAGGGACAGGGGGCTTCCTACGAGCAGTACTTC
>TRBV7-9|-|TRBJ2-1|-
CASSLGQYNEQFF
TGTGCCAGCAGCTTAGGACAGTACAATGAGCAGTTCTTC
>TRBV6-4|-|TRBJ2-2|-
CASSPNRVNTGELFF
TGTGCCAGCAGCCCGAACAGGGTGAACACCGGGGAGCTGTTTTTT
>TRBV19|once|TRBJ2-2|TRBD1
CASSTQGARSVGELFF
TGTGCCAGTAGTACCCAGGGGGCGCGGTCTGTCGGGGAGCTGTTTTTT
>TRBV5-1|-|TRBJ1-6|-
CASSLGFSGDSPLHF
TGCGCCAGCAGCTTAGGGTTTTCGGGAGATTCACCCCTCCACTTT
>TRBV4-3|once|TRBJ2-1|TRBD1
CASSQGMGQGGNEQFF
TGCGCCAGCAGCCAAGGCATGGGACAGGGCGGGAATGAGCAGTTCTTC
>TRBV4-2|-|TRBJ2-7|-
CASSQVDRTYEQYF
TGTGCCAGCAGCCAAGTTGACAGAACCTACGAGCAGTACTTC
>TRBV9|-|TRBJ2-1|TRBD2
CASSVAPAGEQFF
TGTGCCAGCAGCGTAGCCCCAGCGGGGGAGCAGTTCTTC
>TRBV6-6|-|TRBJ1-2|-
CASSYPTVANYGYTF
TGTGCCAGCAGTTACCCGACAGTAGCTAACTATGGCTACACCTTC
>TRBV19|-|TRBJ2-4|TRBD2
CASSSLAGGKNIQYF
TGTGCCAGTAGTTCACTAGCGGGGGGTAAAAACATTCAGTACTTC
>TRBV23-1|-|TRBJ1-1|TRBD1
CASSQSHRGSTMNTEAFF
TGCGCCAGCAGTCAATCACACAGGGGATCAACAATGAACACTGAAGCTTTCTTT
>TRBV29-1|-|TRBJ2-1|TRBD1
CSASIGDRGIYNEQFF
TGCAGCGCCAGTATCGGGGACAGGGGGATTTACAATGAGCAGTTCTTC
>TRBV5-1|-|TRBJ2-1|-
CASSLGYRSNEQFF
TGCGCCAGCAGCTTGGGCTACAGGAGCAATGAGCAGTTCTTC
>TRBV18|-|TRBJ2-2|TRBD1
CASSTTGQGVNTGELFF
TGTGCCAGCTCAACAACCGGACAGGGGGTGAACACCGGGGAGCTGTTTTTT
>TRBV7-2|-|TRBJ2-1|TRBD2
CASSLLPGGPLNEQFF
TGTGCCAGCAGCCTTCTCCCGGGGGGACCTCTCAATGAGCAGTTCTTC
>TRBV11-2|-|TRBJ2-7|-
CASSLDGYEQYF
TGTGCCAGCAGCTTAGACGGGTACGAGCAGTACTTC